The rows below give T cell receptor beta chains drawn from one sample of a study of pediatric ulcerative colitis. Clones were sequenced by immunoSEQ multiplex PCR, and TCRdb holds only the in-frame ones, with some missing. The sample has 25,000 to 35,000 clones; roughly four fifths are singletons. Material for sequencing was blood. These receptor sequences come from a boy aged 5-17 years with severe ulcerative colitis. CDR3s include the opening cysteine and the closing phenylalanine or tryptophan. D genes are given only for firm matches. Clone size is given for some rows only: seen once, a few or many times, or a class if the clone is expanded.

abundance	d_gene	j_gene	v_gene	CDR3aa	CDR3nt
.	.	TRBJ1-1	TRBV6-1	CASAETLPTEAFF	TGTGCCAGCGCGGAGACACTCCCCACTGAAGCTTTCTTT
few	.	TRBJ2-7	TRBV7-2	CASSPVGGWEQYF	TGTGCCAGCAGCCCGGTGGGCGGGTGGGAGCAGTACTTC
.	.	TRBJ1-1	TRBV9	CASSVEGHLRNTEAFF	TGTGCCAGCAGCGTAGAAGGACATTTGAGGAACACTGAAGCTTTCTTT
.	TRBD1	TRBJ1-4	TRBV4-3	CASSQSQGGEKLFF	TGCGCCAGCAGCCAAAGTCAGGGGGGTGAAAAACTGTTTTTT
.	TRBD1	TRBJ2-2	TRBV11-3	CASSFWTGTGELFF	TGTGCCAGCAGCTTCTGGACAGGGACCGGGGAGCTGTTTTTT
.	TRBD2	TRBJ2-1	TRBV4-2	CASSQGGGSYNEQFF	TGTGCCAGCAGCCAAGGGGGGGGCTCCTACAATGAGCAGTTCTTC
.	.	TRBJ2-7	TRBV7-9	CASSPGPHHEQYF	TGTGCCAGCAGTCCGGGCCCTCACCACGAGCAGTACTTC
few	TRBD1	TRBJ1-1	TRBV19	CASRPGQGMNTEAFF	TGTGCCAGTAGGCCGGGACAGGGGATGAACACTGAAGCTTTCTTT
.	.	TRBJ1-1	TRBV5-8	CASSTRTSEAFF	TGTGCCAGCAGCACCCGGACGTCTGAAGCTTTCTTT
.	TRBD1	TRBJ1-5	TRBV2	CASSAGTGGNQPQHF	TGTGCCAGCAGTGCCGGGACAGGGGGCAATCAGCCCCAGCATTTT
.	.	TRBJ2-7	TRBV7-6	CASSSRDSRSYEQYF	TGTGCCAGCAGCTCCCGGGACTCACGCTCCTACGAGCAGTACTTC
.	.	TRBJ1-4	TRBV29-1	CSVVQQLNGKLFF	TGCAGCGTTGTTCAGCAACTAAATGGAAAACTGTTTTTT
.	TRBD2	TRBJ2-7	TRBV11-2	CASSLYLTSGISYEQYF	TGTGCCAGCAGCTTATATTTGACTAGCGGGATCTCCTACGAGCAGTACTTC
.	.	TRBJ1-1	TRBV29-1	CSVYGVGTEAFF	TGCAGCGTTTACGGGGTGGGCACTGAAGCTTTCTTT